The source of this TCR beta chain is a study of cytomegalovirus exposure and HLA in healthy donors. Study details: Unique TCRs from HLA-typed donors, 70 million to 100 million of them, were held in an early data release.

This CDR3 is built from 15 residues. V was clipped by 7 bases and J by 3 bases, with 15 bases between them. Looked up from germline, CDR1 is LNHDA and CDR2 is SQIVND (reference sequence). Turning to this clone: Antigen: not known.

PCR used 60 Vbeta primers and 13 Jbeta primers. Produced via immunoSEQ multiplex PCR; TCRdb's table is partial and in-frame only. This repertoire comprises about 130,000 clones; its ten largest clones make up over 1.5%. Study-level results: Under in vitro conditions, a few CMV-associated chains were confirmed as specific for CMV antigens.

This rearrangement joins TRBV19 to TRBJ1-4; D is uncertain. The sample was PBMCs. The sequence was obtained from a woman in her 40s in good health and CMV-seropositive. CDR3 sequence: CASTLGRSANEKLFF. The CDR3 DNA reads TGTGCCAGTACCTTGGGGAGAAGTGCTAATGAAAAACTGTTTTTT.